These 12 T cell receptor beta chains were all obtained from the same sample, sequenced in a study of blood T cell repertoires in COVID-19. The repertoire was sequenced with immunoSEQ multiplex PCR; TCRdb's copy has only in-frame clones and lacks some. The sample has fewer than 450,000 clones, 88% seen once. Material for sequencing was PBMCs or T cells enriched from blood (not recorded which). The receptors here all came from a woman younger than 35 who had recovered from COVID-19.

This clone has just one count. The gene calls are TRBV3-1 (or the pseudogene TRBV3-2) and TRBJ1-2; D is unclear. This CDR3 is 15 amino acids long. The V end was cut by 4 bases, the J end by 8 bases, with 20 bases between. Germline V lookup: CDR1 LGHDT, CDR2 YNNKEL (reference sequence). The CDR3 sequence is CASSPTAAPYGGYTF. The CDR3 DNA sequence: TGTGCCAGCAGCCCCACTGCGGCCCCCTATGGAGGCTACACCTTC.

V gene TRBV6-4 combines with J gene TRBJ1-6; no reliable D call. Germline V gene lookup returns CDR1 MRHNA and CDR2 SNTAGT. Between the trimmed V and J ends, which lost 3 bases and 10 bases, there was a span of 10 bases. This CDR3 spans 13 amino acids. DNA of the CDR3: TGTGCCAGCAGTGATTGGGCAGGCTCACCCCTCCACTTT. It translates to CASSDWAGSPLHF.

CDR3 sequence (DNA): TGCGCCAGCAGCCAAGATTCTCTTGCAGGGGTGAACTATGGCTACACCTTC. It specifies CASSQDSLAGVNYGYTF. The chain is built from TRBV4-1 and TRBJ1-2, with D possibly matching TRBD1 (6 bases). There are 17 residues in the CDR3. CDR1 is MGHRA and CDR2 is YSYEKL in the germline V gene. V shed 0 bases and J shed 2 bases, with 16 bases lying between them.

This clone was counted a few times. V is TRBV2 and J is TRBJ2-3; TRBD2 is a possible D gene (6 bases). The germline CDR1 and CDR2 sequences are SNHLY and FYNNEI. V was clipped by 8 bases and J by 0 bases, with 9 bases between them. The CDR3 loop spans 13 amino acids. The CDR3 DNA follows: TGTGCCAGCCGGGGGTCGAGCACAGATACGCAGTATTTT. Translation gives CASRGSSTDTQYF.

The chain uses TRBV5-6 and TRBJ1-1, with 8 bases matching TRBD1. The trim removed 4 bases at V and 8 bases at J, leaving 4 bases unmatched. CDR3 size: 12 residues. Germline CDR1 is SGHDT and CDR2 is YYEEEE. The CDR3 DNA is TGTGCCAGCAGCATAGGGACAGGCGAAGCTTTCTTT. Translation gives CASSIGTGEAFF.

As concerns this clone: Other DNA sequences in the sample encode the same CDR3. The J gene is TRBJ2-7, the V gene TRBV18; 8 nucleotides match TRBD1. Germline loops: CDR1 KGHSH, CDR2 LQKENI. The CDR3 runs to 13 residues. After removal of 6 bases from V and 6 bases from J, the junction contained 7 bases not matched to a gene. The CDR3 bases are TGTGCCAGCTCTATTGGACAGGGTCGCGAGCAGTACTTC. This encodes CASSIGQGREQYF.

This chain links TRBV7-2 with TRBJ2-1; D is possibly TRBD2 (5 bases). V was shortened by 0 bases and J by 0 bases, with 12 bases between the two germline ends. Germline V gives CDR1 SGHTA, CDR2 FQGNSA. The CDR3 spans 17 residues. The CDR3 here is CASSLASSLSSYNEQFF. DNA of the CDR3: TGTGCCAGCAGCTTAGCTTCTAGCTTAAGCTCCTACAATGAGCAGTTCTTC.

The rearrangement links TRBV5-5 to TRBJ2-7; maybe TRBD1 (6 bases). The CDR3 spans 15 residues. Germline V lookup: CDR1 SGHKS, CDR2 YYEKEE (reference sequence). Trimming shortened V by 7 bases and J by 0 bases, and 17 bases separated the two germline ends. The CDR3 coding sequence is TGTGCCAGCCTAAAGCCCGGGACAAGCTCCTACGAGCAGTACTTC. Protein sequence: CASLKPGTSSYEQYF.

This chain joins TRBV7-6 and TRBJ2-5; TRBD1 aligns across 7 bases. V shed 5 bases and J 2 bases; nucleotides not matched to a gene: 5. In germline, CDR1 is SGHVS, CDR2 FNYEAQ. The CDR3 extends over 14 amino acids. The CDR3 is CASSHGTVQETQYF. Here the CDR3 DNA reads TGTGCCAGCAGCCACGGGACAGTACAAGAGACCCAGTACTTC.

The chain combines TRBV19 with TRBJ1-1; 7 positions match TRBD1. Germline V CDR1 and CDR2: LNHDA, SQIVND (reference sequence). This CDR3 is 13 amino acids long. The V and J ends lost 3 bases and 8 bases, in that order; junction bases with no gene match: 6. In DNA, the CDR3 is TGTGCCAGTAGTATCGGCGGGACAGAAGAAGCTTTCTTT. It codes for CASSIGGTEEAFF.

The gene calls are TRBV18 and TRBJ1-4; perhaps TRBD1 as D (5 bases). This CDR3 is 15 amino acids long. V lost 3 bases, J lost 2 bases, and 10 bases lay in between. The germline gives CDR1 KGHSH, CDR2 LQKENI. Here the CDR3 reads CASSPQGMTNEKLFF. The CDR3 DNA sequence: TGTGCCAGCTCACCGCAGGGTATGACTAATGAAAAACTGTTTTTT.

The chain links TRBV27 to TRBJ2-7; no reliable D call. Looked up from germline, CDR1 is MNHEY and CDR2 is SMNVEV (reference sequence). The CDR3 loop spans 13 amino acids. Trimming left V 3 bases short and J 2 bases short, with 8 bases between. The CDR3 is CASSFGTTYEQYF. For the CDR3, the DNA is TGTGCCAGCAGTTTTGGTACTACCTACGAGCAGTACTTC.